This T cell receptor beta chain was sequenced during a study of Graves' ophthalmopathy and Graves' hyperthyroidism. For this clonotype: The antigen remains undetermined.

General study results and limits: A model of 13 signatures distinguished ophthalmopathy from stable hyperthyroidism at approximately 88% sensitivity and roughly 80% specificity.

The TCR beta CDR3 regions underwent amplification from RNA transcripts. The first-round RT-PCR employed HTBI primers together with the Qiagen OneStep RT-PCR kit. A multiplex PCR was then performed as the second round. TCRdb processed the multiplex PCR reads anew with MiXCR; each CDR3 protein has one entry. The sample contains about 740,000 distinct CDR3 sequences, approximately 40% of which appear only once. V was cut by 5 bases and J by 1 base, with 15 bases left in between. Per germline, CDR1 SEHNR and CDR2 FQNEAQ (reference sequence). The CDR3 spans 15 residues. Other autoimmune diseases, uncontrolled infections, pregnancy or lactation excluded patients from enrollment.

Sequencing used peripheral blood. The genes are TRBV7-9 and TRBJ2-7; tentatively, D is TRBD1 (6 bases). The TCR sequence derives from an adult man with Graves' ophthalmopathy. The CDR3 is CASSLPGQPSYEQYF. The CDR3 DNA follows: TGTGCCAGCAGCCTACCGGGACAACCGTCCTACGAGCAGTACTTC.